Shown below are 14 T cell receptor beta chains from a single sample sequenced in a study of blood T cell repertoires in COVID-19. Sequencing used immunoSEQ multiplex PCR; TCRdb keeps in-frame clones, though not all of them. Among approximately 210,000 clones, over 75% were seen once, and the ten largest hold approximately 5.4%. Material: peripheral blood. Receptors were obtained from a human donor in a cohort sampled during active COVID-19.

The rearrangement uses TRBV28 and TRBJ2-5; the match to TRBD2 covers 8 bases. CDR1 and CDR2 (germline): MDHEN, SYDVKM. V lost 6 bases to trimming and J lost 1 base; unmatched junction nucleotides: 10. The CDR3 is made up of 16 amino acids. The chain's CDR3 is CASRLRGGISQETQYF. The CDR3 region has the DNA TGTGCCAGCAGGCTCCGGGGGGGGATCTCCCAAGAGACCCAGTACTTC. The full variable domain, in which reference TRBV28 and TRBJ2-5 provide the parts outside the CDR3, is DVKVTQSSRYLVKRTGEKVFLECVQDMDHENMFWYRQDPGLGLRLIYFSYDVKMKEKGDIPEGYSVSREKKERFSLILESASTNQTSMYLCASRLRGGISQETQYFGPGTRLLVL.

The genes are TRBV15 and TRBJ1-1; TRBD1 matches at 9 bases. There are 14 residues in the CDR3. Germline trimming cut 3 bases from V and 6 bases from J; bases unmatched to any gene: 5. Germline CDR1 LNHNV, CDR2 YYDKDF (reference sequence). The CDR3 DNA sequence: TGTGCCACCAGCAGTTGGACAGGGGACCCTGAAGCTTTCTTT. Translated: CATSSWTGDPEAFF.

This chain joins TRBV24-1 and TRBJ2-1; 12 positions match TRBD2. V gave up 8 bases and J gave up 6 bases; unmatched junction bases: 1. The CDR3 has 13 residues. The germline CDR1 and CDR2 sequences are KGHDR and SFDVKD. The CDR3 sequence: CATKLAGGNEQFF. In DNA, the CDR3 is TGTGCCACCAAACTAGCGGGAGGCAATGAGCAGTTCTTC.

This clone was seen a handful of times. The chain joins TRBV28 to TRBJ2-3; D unclear. CDR3 length: 16 amino acids. V was clipped by 1 base and J by 2 bases, with 13 bases between them. Germline CDR1 reads MDHEN; CDR2 reads SYDVKM. The CDR3, as DNA: TGTGCCAGCAGTTTATCTCTCTTCGTGTCCACAGATACGCAGTATTTT. Translating it yields CASSLSLFVSTDTQYF.

The rearrangement links TRBV7-3 to TRBJ1-1; D may be TRBD1 (6 bases). Deletions cut 5 bases from V and 1 base from J, with 26 bases between. CDR3 length equals 19 residues. The germline V gene has CDR1 SGHTA and CDR2 FQGTGA. CDR3 protein: CASSPTGGRVLPKNTEAFF. CDR3 in DNA: TGTGCCAGCAGCCCGACGGGGGGCAGGGTGTTACCTAAGAACACTGAAGCTTTCTTT.

The chain recombines TRBV11-1 with TRBJ2-7; TRBD1 aligns across 11 bases. Trimming cost V 0 bases and J 7 bases; bases outside gene matches: 11. Looked up from germline, CDR1 is SGHAT and CDR2 is FQDESV (reference sequence). The CDR3 sequence is 17 residues long. In DNA, the CDR3 is TGTGCCAGCAGCTTAGCGCCGGGACAGGGGGTAGGGAGAGAGCAGTACTTC. It specifies CASSLAPGQGVGREQYF.

The gene calls are TRBV29-1 and TRBJ1-2; D gene unclear. Germline V gene lookup returns CDR1 SQVTM and CDR2 ANQGSEA. Trimming cost V 2 bases and J 4 bases, with 5 bases left between them. The CDR3 spans 11 residues. In nucleotides, the CDR3 is TGCAGCGTTGAACTGAGCTATGGCTACACCTTC. Amino acid sequence: CSVELSYGYTF.

The table lists this clone with a count of one. The V gene is TRBV24-1, the J gene TRBJ2-7; D gene unclear. Germline CDR1 and CDR2: KGHDR and SFDVKD. Trimming cost V 0 bases and J 3 bases, with 8 bases left between them. The CDR3 length is 14 residues. The DNA of the CDR3 is TGTGCCACCAGTGATTTGGCACTTTGCTACGAGCAGTACTTC. Protein sequence: CATSDLALCYEQYF.

V and J are TRBV9 and TRBJ2-6; D gene unclear. V dropped 3 bases and J dropped 4 bases, with 14 bases sitting between them. Germline V CDR1 and CDR2: SGDLS, YYNGEE. The CDR3 runs to 16 residues. The CDR3 spells CASSAAYFGGANVLTF. CDR3 coding DNA: TGTGCCAGCAGCGCCGCCTATTTCGGGGGGGCCAACGTCCTGACTTTC.

The V call is TRBV5-5, the J call TRBJ2-1; possible D gene TRBD2, 5 bases. Germline CDR1 SGHKS, CDR2 YYEKEE (reference sequence). The germline V and J ends were trimmed by 0 bases and 4 bases, with 11 bases remaining between them. The CDR3 sequence is 15 residues long. CDR3: CASSLEAGSYNEQFF. CDR3 nucleotide sequence: TGTGCCAGCAGCTTGGAGGCGGGTTCGTACAATGAGCAGTTCTTC.

The rearrangement joins TRBV12-3 or TRBV12-4 to TRBJ1-1; weak D call: TRBD1 (6 bases). V was shortened by 4 bases and J by 1 base, with 7 bases between the two germline ends. The CDR3 is made up of 13 amino acids. This CDR3 reads CASSSRGNTEAFF. The CDR3 DNA reads TGTGCCAGCAGTTCCAGGGGGAACACTGAAGCTTTCTTT.

The V and J genes are TRBV30 and TRBJ1-3, with 7 positions matching TRBD1. This CDR3 has 13 amino acids. The germline gives CDR1 GTSNPN, CDR2 SVGIG (reference sequence). Trimming cost V 6 bases and J 0 bases; bases outside gene matches: 2. The CDR3 region is CACWDSSGNTIYF. CDR3 DNA: TGTGCCTGTTGGGACAGCTCTGGAAACACCATATATTTT. Full variable domain (remainder filled in from reference TRBV30 and TRBJ1-3): SQTIHQWPATLVQPVGSPLSLECTVEGTSNPNLYWYRQAAGRGLQLLFYSVGIGQISSEVPQNLSASRPQDRQFILSSKKLLLSDSGFYLCACWDSSGNTIYFGEGSWLTVV.

The chain joins TRBV19 to TRBJ2-7; D not resolved. The CDR3 loop spans 13 amino acids. Trimming took 9 bases from V and 0 from J, leaving 12 bases between them. Germline V gives CDR1 LNHDA, CDR2 SQIVND (reference sequence). CDR3 sequence: CASSQLSSYEQYF. The CDR3 DNA follows: TGTGCCAGCTCGCAGTTAAGCTCCTACGAGCAGTACTTC.

The rearrangement uses TRBV30 and TRBJ1-4; D is uncertain. Trimming shortened V by 3 bases and J by 0 bases, and 17 bases separated the two germline ends. The CDR3 extends over 17 amino acids. From germline, CDR1 is GTSNPN and CDR2 SVGIG (reference sequence). The CDR3 protein is CAWSEGFSIATNEKLFF. The CDR3 coding sequence is TGTGCCTGGAGCGAGGGCTTCTCAATTGCAACTAATGAAAAACTGTTTTTT.